This is a list of T cell receptor beta chains from one sample in a study of blood T cell repertoires in COVID-19. Clones were sequenced by immunoSEQ multiplex PCR, and TCRdb holds only the in-frame ones, with some missing. This table has approximately 61,000 clones, about 86% appearing once. Sequencing was performed on peripheral blood. The receptors stem from an elderly woman with active COVID-19. Each CDR3 is given with its conserved first and last residue. The D gene is left open where the match is weak. Not all rows give a size; the values are once, few, many and, for expanded clones, a class.

J gene | clone size | V gene | D gene | CDR3 protein | CDR3 DNA
TRBJ2-7 | NA | TRBV6-5 | NA | CASSGQTSYEQYF | TGTGCCAGCAGCGGACAGACGTCCTACGAGCAGTACTTC
TRBJ2-7 | once | TRBV5-6 | NA | CASSLVGIGVEYF | TGTGCCAGCAGCTTGGTGGGGATCGGGGTCGAGTACTTC
TRBJ2-1 | NA | TRBV5-1 | TRBD2 | CASSLGLAGYNEQFF | TGCGCCAGCAGCTTGGGACTAGCGGGTTACAATGAGCAGTTCTTC
TRBJ2-2 | NA | TRBV29-1 | NA | CSGSHGGTTNTGELFF | TGCAGCGGGAGCCATGGGGGGACGACGAACACCGGGGAGCTGTTTTTT
TRBJ2-1 | NA | TRBV4-3 | NA | CASSRSREYNEQFF | TGCGCCAGCAGCCGGTCCCGGGAGTACAATGAGCAGTTCTTC
TRBJ2-7 | NA | TRBV6-2/TRBV6-3 | TRBD1 | CASSYMLQGAWDYEQYF | TGTGCCAGCAGTTATATGCTACAGGGGGCCTGGGACTACGAGCAGTACTTC
TRBJ2-1 | NA | TRBV30 | TRBD2 | CAWRGGASYNEQFF | TGTGCCTGGCGCGGGGGGGCCTCCTACAATGAGCAGTTCTTC
TRBJ2-1 | NA | TRBV3-1/TRBV3-2 | TRBD1 | CASSLPQGAYNEQFF | TGTGCCAGCAGCCTCCCTCAGGGGGCGTACAATGAGCAGTTCTTC
TRBJ2-7 | NA | TRBV15 | NA | CATSRDRSTLHEQYF | TGTGCCACCAGCAGAGACAGGTCCACCTTGCACGAGCAGTACTTC
TRBJ2-7 | NA | TRBV5-6 | NA | CASSLGAPFAAYEQYF | TGTGCCAGCAGCTTAGGGGCCCCATTCGCAGCCTACGAGCAGTACTTC
TRBJ2-3 | NA | TRBV2 | TRBD2 | CASSKRSGGADTQYF | TGTGCCAGCAGTAAGAGGAGCGGGGGGGCAGATACGCAGTATTTT
TRBJ1-1 | NA | TRBV2 | NA | CASRGGGTVNTEAFF | TGTGCCAGCAGAGGGGGGGGTACCGTGAACACTGAAGCTTTCTTT
TRBJ2-1 | NA | TRBV7-9 | NA | CASSLEFGTQYNEQFF | TGTGCCAGCAGCTTAGAATTCGGGACTCAGTACAATGAGCAGTTCTTC
TRBJ2-2 | NA | TRBV28 | TRBD1 | CASVRQGVTGELFF | TGTGCCAGCGTACGGCAGGGGGTCACCGGGGAGCTGTTTTTT
TRBJ1-5 | NA | TRBV19 | TRBD1 | CATQDGQGQPQHF | TGTGCCACACAAGATGGACAGGGCCAGCCCCAGCATTTT
TRBJ2-3 | NA | TRBV5-1 | NA | CASSSQGGDTQYF | TGCGCCAGCAGCTCACAGGGGGGGGATACGCAGTATTTT
TRBJ2-2 | NA | TRBV18 | NA | CASSPWGPGELFF | TGTGCCAGCTCACCGTGGGGCCCCGGGGAGCTGTTTTTT
TRBJ1-1 | few | TRBV28 | TRBD1 | CASRTLDRETEAFF | TGTGCCAGCAGAACGCTAGACAGGGAAACTGAAGCTTTCTTT
TRBJ2-3 | NA | TRBV28 | TRBD2 | CASSSGGATDTQYF | TGTGCCAGCAGTAGCGGGGGGGCCACAGATACGCAGTATTTT
TRBJ2-3 | once | TRBV7-2 | NA | CASSPPGGGEPDTQYF | TGTGCCAGCAGCCCCCCCGGAGGGGGGGAGCCAGATACGCAGTATTTT
TRBJ2-5 | once | TRBV7-2 | TRBD2 | CASSSKLAGGPEAETQYF | TGTGCCAGCAGCTCGAAACTAGCGGGGGGGCCTGAAGCCGAGACCCAGTACTTC
TRBJ2-1 | NA | TRBV13 | NA | CASSKGAEGPYNEQFF | TGTGCCAGCAGCAAGGGGGCGGAGGGACCCTACAATGAGCAGTTCTTC
TRBJ2-1 | once | TRBV9 | NA | CASSPRYRSNSYNEQFF | TGTGCCAGCAGCCCCCGATACAGGTCCAACTCCTACAATGAGCAGTTCTTC
TRBJ2-5 | NA | TRBV9 | NA | CASSVGASPRETQYF | TGTGCCAGCAGCGTAGGCGCTAGCCCACGAGAGACCCAGTACTTC
TRBJ1-2 | NA | TRBV28 | TRBD1 | CASSIGQGPGYTF | TGTGCCAGCAGCATTGGACAGGGCCCCGGCTACACCTTC
TRBJ2-5 | NA | TRBV7-7 | NA | CASSQPSVLSQETQYF | TGTGCTAGCAGCCAACCTAGCGTATTGTCCCAAGAGACCCAGTACTTC
TRBJ1-6 | NA | TRBV7-2 | TRBD1 | CASSLAGTVYNSPLHF | TGTGCCAGCAGCTTAGCCGGGACAGTCTATAATTCACCCCTCCACTTT
TRBJ2-5 | NA | TRBV5-1 | TRBD2 | CASSTGLAGEETQYF | TGCGCCAGCAGCACCGGACTAGCGGGGGAAGAGACCCAGTACTTC
TRBJ1-3 | NA | TRBV2 | NA | CASSRRISGNTIYF | TGTGCCAGCTCAAGGAGGATCTCTGGAAACACCATATATTTT
TRBJ2-5 | NA | TRBV5-1 | NA | CASSQQTGGVETQYF | TGCGCCAGCAGCCAACAGACGGGGGGCGTGGAGACCCAGTACTTC
TRBJ2-7 | NA | TRBV7-2 | TRBD1 | CASSLRSGQGGEQYF | TGTGCCAGCAGCTTAAGGAGCGGACAGGGTGGCGAGCAGTACTTC
TRBJ1-5 | NA | TRBV2 | NA | CASRQGSGSNQPQHF | TGTGCCAGCAGGCAGGGTTCGGGTAGCAATCAGCCCCAGCATTTT
TRBJ2-3 | NA | TRBV11-3 | TRBD2 | CASSGRTSGGATDTQYF | TGTGCCAGCAGCGGCCGGACTAGCGGGGGGGCCACAGATACGCAGTATTTT
TRBJ2-5 | NA | TRBV5-1 | TRBD2 | CASSLSGLAGETQYF | TGCGCCAGCAGCTTATCGGGACTAGCTGGGGAGACCCAGTACTTC
TRBJ1-2 | NA | TRBV27 | TRBD1 | CASSPRDRTYGYTF | TGTGCCAGCAGTCCTCGGGACAGGACCTATGGCTACACCTTC
TRBJ2-2 | NA | TRBV19 | TRBD2 | CASTGSGGYTGELFF | TGTGCCAGTACGGGCAGCGGGGGCTACACCGGGGAGCTGTTTTTT
TRBJ2-1 | NA | TRBV5-6 | NA | CASSYRPPGPPGADEQFF | TGTGCCAGCAGCTATCGTCCCCCTGGACCGCCGGGAGCGGATGAGCAGTTCTTC
TRBJ1-5 | NA | TRBV6-2/TRBV6-3 | TRBD1 | CASSTPAGQGIVNSGNQPQHF | TGTGCCAGCAGTACCCCCGCAGGACAGGGCATCGTAAATAGCGGCAATCAGCCCCAGCATTTT
TRBJ2-3 | NA | TRBV7-2 | NA | CASSFGDTSGYPSTDTQYF | TGTGCCAGCAGCTTTGGGGATACCAGCGGGTATCCTAGCACAGATACGCAGTATTTT
TRBJ1-2 | few | TRBV18 | NA | CASSPQGYRDYGYTF | TGTGCCAGCTCGCCACAGGGCTACAGGGACTATGGCTACACCTTC
TRBJ2-1 | once | TRBV20-1 | TRBD2 | CSASLLAGAYNEQFF | TGCAGTGCTAGTTTACTAGCGGGGGCCTACAATGAGCAGTTCTTC
TRBJ2-1 | NA | TRBV9 | NA | CASSPGYYNEQFF | TGTGCCAGCAGCCCAGGGTATTACAATGAGCAGTTCTTC
TRBJ2-7 | NA | TRBV12-3/TRBV12-4 | NA | CASSRGHSYEQYF | TGTGCCAGCAGCCGGGGACATTCCTACGAGCAGTACTTC
TRBJ2-3 | NA | TRBV4-2 | TRBD2 | CASSRTLASGGLTDTQYF | TGTGCCAGCAGCCGAACCCTTGCTAGCGGGGGGCTCACAGATACGCAGTATTTT
TRBJ2-7 | NA | TRBV11-2 | NA | CASSLGGTSSYEQYF | TGTGCCAGCAGTTTGGGCGGGACGAGCTCCTACGAGCAGTACTTC
TRBJ1-1 | NA | TRBV5-4 | NA | CASSFGGGMNTEAFF | TGTGCCAGCAGTTTTGGGGGGGGCATGAACACTGAAGCTTTCTTT
TRBJ2-5 | NA | TRBV2 | TRBD2 | CASRRLAEETQYF | TGTGCCAGCAGGAGACTAGCGGAAGAGACCCAGTACTTC
TRBJ2-3 | NA | TRBV6-5 | NA | CASSTSWGDTQYF | TGTGCCAGCAGCACGTCGTGGGGCGATACGCAGTATTTT
TRBJ2-7 | NA | TRBV5-1 | NA | CASSLGDEQYF | TGCGCCAGCAGCTTAGGGGACGAGCAGTACTTC
TRBJ2-1 | NA | TRBV2 | TRBD2 | CASSEQGLAWGGDEGEQFF | TGTGCCAGCAGTGAACAGGGCTTGGCGTGGGGGGGGGATGAGGGTGAGCAGTTCTTC